These 19 T cell receptor beta chains originate from one sample sequenced in a study of T cell changes during pregnancy in multiple sclerosis. Libraries were prepared by immunoSEQ multiplex PCR; TCRdb keeps only in-frame clonotypes and omits some of them. Of 85,000 to 90,000 clones listed, 94% are singletons. This specimen was peripheral blood, taken after pregnancy. The receptors originated from a female donor in good health, enrolled as a control in a pregnancy study.

Only one count was recorded for this clone. V gene TRBV29-1 combines with J gene TRBJ2-3; 7 positions agree with TRBD2. Germline V gene lookup returns CDR1 SQVTM and CDR2 ANQGSEA. V was pared by 7 bases and J by 1 base, with 14 bases of the junction left unmatched. The CDR3 totals 16 residues. The CDR3 sequence is CSAAGGRAVRTDTQYF. CDR3 in DNA: TGCAGCGCCGCAGGTGGGAGGGCAGTTCGCACAGATACGCAGTATTTT.

V usage is TRBV7-9 and J usage is TRBJ2-1; D is perhaps TRBD2 (5 bases). Germline V CDR1 and CDR2: SEHNR, FQNEAQ (reference sequence). CDR3 size: 15 residues. With 5 bases removed from V and 7 bases from J, the gap between germline ends came to 18 bases. In nucleotides, the CDR3 is TGTGCCAGCAGCACTGGACGGGAATCGGGGAATGAGCAGTTCTTC. Its protein is CASSTGRESGNEQFF. Drawing the rest from reference TRBV7-9 and TRBJ2-1, the complete variable domain is DTGVSQNPRHKITKRGQNVTFRCDPISEHNRLYWYRQTLGQGPEFLTYFQNEAQLEKSRLLSDRFSAERPKGSFSTLEIQRTEQGDSAMYLCASSTGRESGNEQFFGPGTRLTVL.

V gene TRBV30 combines with J gene TRBJ2-3; tentatively, D is TRBD2 (5 bases). The CDR3 spans 13 residues. The V gene lost 2 bases and the J gene lost 5 bases, with 11 bases spanning the gap. Per the germline V gene, CDR1 is GTSNPN and CDR2 is SVGIG (reference sequence). This chain's CDR3 is CAWSMKSGDTQYF. The DNA of the CDR3 is TGTGCCTGGAGTATGAAAAGCGGAGATACGCAGTATTTT.

V and J are TRBV6-5 and TRBJ2-1, with 10 bases fitting TRBD2. The germline V gene encodes CDR1 MNHEY and CDR2 SVGAGI. The V and J ends lost 5 bases and 10 bases, in that order; junction bases with no gene match: 5. The CDR3 is 13 residues long. CDR3 in amino acids: CASSLAGEGEQFF. The CDR3 nucleotides read TGTGCCAGCAGTCTAGCGGGGGAGGGGGAGCAGTTCTTC.

The chain carries TRBV25-1 and TRBJ2-7; 8 bases agree with TRBD1. This CDR3 contains 15 residues. The germline V gene encodes CDR1 MGHDK and CDR2 SYGVNS. Trimming took 6 bases from V and 0 from J; bases not matched to a gene: 7. The CDR3 here is CASSLGTGPSYEQYF. In DNA form, the CDR3 reads TGTGCCAGCAGCTTAGGGACAGGTCCCTCCTACGAGCAGTACTTC.

The chain recombines TRBV4-1 with TRBJ2-7; 9 bases are a match to TRBD2. The V gene end was trimmed by 6 bases and the J gene end by 5 bases; junction bases not matched to a gene: 8. Germline lookup yields CDR1 MGHRA and CDR2 YSYEKL. The CDR3 extends over 14 amino acids. The CDR3 loop is CASSTTSGRNEQYF. DNA of the CDR3: TGCGCCAGCAGTACGACTAGCGGAAGGAACGAGCAGTACTTC.

This clone was seen a single time. The CDR3 loop is CASSLDLGSEQYF. As DNA, the CDR3 is TGTGCCAGCAGCTTAGATCTAGGTAGCGAGCAGTACTTC. The V call is TRBV11-2, the J call TRBJ2-7; unclear D gene. The CDR3 sequence is 13 residues long. Germline assignment: CDR1 SGHAT and CDR2 FQNNGV. V was cut by 0 bases and J by 6 bases, with 9 bases left in between.

The chain joins TRBV6-1 to TRBJ2-1; a weak D match, TRBD1 (5 bases). From germline, CDR1 is MNHNS and CDR2 SASEGT. The CDR3 is 16 residues long. Between the trimmed V and J ends, which lost 4 bases and 0 bases, there was a span of 13 bases. The CDR3 DNA is TGTGCCAGCAGTGGACAGACCGCGAGCTCCTACAATGAGCAGTTCTTC. Translation gives CASSGQTASSYNEQFF.

The V call is TRBV12-5, the J call TRBJ1-5; weak D call: TRBD1 (6 bases). CDR3 length equals 12 residues. Germline values: CDR1 LGHNT, CDR2 FRNRAP. With 2 bases removed from V and 9 bases from J, the gap between germline ends came to 8 bases. The DNA of the CDR3 is TGTGCTAGTGGTTTGTGGGGGCGGCCCCAGCATTTT. Its protein product is CASGLWGRPQHF.

The chain carries TRBV27 and TRBJ2-7, with TRBD2 identical over 11 bases. CDR1 and CDR2 (germline): MNHEY, SMNVEV (reference sequence). The CDR3 consists of 18 residues. Trimming cost V 4 bases and J 0 bases; bases outside gene matches: 11. The CDR3 sequence: CASSSRAPTSGISYEQYF. The CDR3 bases are TGTGCCAGCAGTTCCCGGGCACCGACTAGCGGGATCTCCTACGAGCAGTACTTC.

The chain couples TRBV2 to TRBJ1-1, with 8 bases aligning to TRBD1. Germline V CDR1 and CDR2: SNHLY, FYNNEI. This CDR3 has 15 amino acids. V trimming: 6 bases; J trimming: 0 bases; junction bases outside the gene matches: 6. The CDR3 DNA is TGTGCCAGCAGGACAGGGGCCAGCATGAACACTGAAGCTTTCTTT. This gives the protein CASRTGASMNTEAFF.

This clone is a singleton in its sample. V usage is TRBV6-5 and J usage is TRBJ2-7, with 11 positions matching TRBD2. The length of the CDR3 is 15 residues. Germline lookup yields CDR1 MNHEY and CDR2 SVGAGI. V dropped 0 bases and J dropped 6; count of bases not matched to a gene: 4. DNA for the CDR3: TGTGCCAGCAGTTACTCGACTAGCGGGAAAATCGAGCAGTACTTC. Translating it yields CASSYSTSGKIEQYF.

The chain uses TRBV6-6 and TRBJ1-2, with D possibly TRBD1 on 5 matching bases. V lost 2 bases, J lost 3 bases, and 7 bases lay in between. This CDR3 region has 13 residues. Germline V gene data show CDR1 as MNHNY and CDR2 as SVGAGI (reference sequence). The CDR3 coding sequence is TGTGCCAGCAGTTACGTCAGGGACTATGGCTACACCTTC. This codes for CASSYVRDYGYTF.

The rearrangement links TRBV28 to TRBJ1-5, with TRBD1 identical over 9 bases. CDR1 and CDR2 (germline): MDHEN, SYDVKM. Trimming took 5 bases from V and 6 from J; bases not matched to a gene: 5. The CDR3 has 14 residues. CDR3 protein: CASSGTGWVQPQHF. The CDR3 coding sequence is TGTGCCAGCAGTGGGACAGGGTGGGTTCAGCCCCAGCATTTT.

The chain carries TRBV19 and TRBJ1-1; 7 nucleotides match TRBD1. The CDR3 is 14 residues long. V was pared by 5 bases and J by 4 bases, with 7 bases of the junction left unmatched. The germline V gene encodes CDR1 LNHDA and CDR2 SQIVND (reference sequence). As DNA, the CDR3 is TGTGCCAGTAGTTCCCGACAGGGCCCCACTGAAGCTTTCTTT. This sequence encodes CASSSRQGPTEAFF. The entire variable domain, with the rest obtained from reference TRBV19 and TRBJ1-1, is as follows: DGGITQSPKYLFRKEGQNVTLSCEQNLNHDAMYWYRQDPGQGLRLIYYSQIVNDFQKGDIAEGYSVSREKKESFPLTVTSAQKNPTAFYLCASSSRQGPTEAFFGQGTRLTVV.

V and J are TRBV10-3 and TRBJ2-7; the match to TRBD1 covers 9 bases. CDR1 and CDR2 (germline): ENHRY, SYGVKD. After removal of 6 bases from V and 5 bases from J, the junction contained 8 bases not matched to a gene. The CDR3 consists of 14 residues. CDR3: CAIRLTGGLNEQYF. CDR3 nucleotide sequence: TGTGCCATCAGACTTACAGGGGGCCTAAACGAGCAGTACTTC.

The V gene is TRBV2, the J gene TRBJ1-4; D is ambiguous. The CDR3 runs 13 residues. V was clipped by 6 bases and J by 7 bases, with 12 bases between them. Germline V CDR1 and CDR2: SNHLY, FYNNEI. CDR3 DNA sequence: TGTGCCAGCAGCGAGGAAAATACTGAAAAACTGTTTTTT. This gives the protein CASSEENTEKLFF. Full variable domain (outside the CDR3, taken from reference TRBV2 and TRBJ1-4): EPEVTQTPSHQVTQMGQEVILRCVPISNHLYFYWYRQILGQKVEFLVSFYNNEISEKSEIFDDQFSVERPDGSNFTLKIRSTKLEDSAMYFCASSEENTEKLFFGSGTQLSVL.

CDR3 protein: CSARGGDGYTF. CDR3 coding DNA: TGCAGTGCTAGAGGGGGGGATGGCTACACCTTC. The chain couples TRBV20-1 to TRBJ1-2; TRBD1 might be the D (5 bases). V was shortened by 1 base and J by 6 bases, with 6 bases between the two germline ends. The length of the CDR3 is 11 residues. Per germline, CDR1 DFQATT and CDR2 SNEGSKA (reference sequence).

The chain joins TRBV2 to TRBJ1-1; D unresolved. CDR1 SNHLY and CDR2 FYNNEI come from the germline V gene. V was cut by 1 base and J by 3 bases, with 18 bases left in between. This CDR3 has 17 residues. CDR3 loop: CASSEGPGGREDTEAFF. Here the CDR3 DNA reads TGTGCCAGCAGTGAAGGTCCGGGAGGGAGGGAGGACACTGAAGCTTTCTTT.